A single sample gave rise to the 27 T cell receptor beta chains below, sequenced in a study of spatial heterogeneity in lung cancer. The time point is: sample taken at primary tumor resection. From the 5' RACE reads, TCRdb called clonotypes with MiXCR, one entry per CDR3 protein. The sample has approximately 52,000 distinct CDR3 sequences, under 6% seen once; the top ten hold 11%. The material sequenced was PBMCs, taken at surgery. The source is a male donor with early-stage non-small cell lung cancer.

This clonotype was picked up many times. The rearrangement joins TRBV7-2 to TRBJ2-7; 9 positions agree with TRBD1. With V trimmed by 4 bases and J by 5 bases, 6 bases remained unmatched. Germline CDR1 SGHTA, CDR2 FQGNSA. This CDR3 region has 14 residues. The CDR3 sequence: CASSYTGGPDEQYF. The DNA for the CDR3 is TGTGCCAGCAGCTATACAGGGGGCCCGGACGAGCAGTACTTC.

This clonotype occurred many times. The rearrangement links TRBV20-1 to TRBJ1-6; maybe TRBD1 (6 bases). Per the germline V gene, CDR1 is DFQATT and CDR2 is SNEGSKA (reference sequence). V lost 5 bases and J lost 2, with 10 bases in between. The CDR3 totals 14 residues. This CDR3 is CSARRDTYNSPLHF. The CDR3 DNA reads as TGCAGTGCTCGCCGGGACACCTATAATTCACCCCTCCACTTT.

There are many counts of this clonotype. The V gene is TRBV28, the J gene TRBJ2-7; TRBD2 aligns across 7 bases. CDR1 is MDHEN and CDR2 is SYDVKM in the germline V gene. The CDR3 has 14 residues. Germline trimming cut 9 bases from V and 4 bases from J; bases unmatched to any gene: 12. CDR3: CASQPLAGDYEQYF. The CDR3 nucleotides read TGTGCCAGTCAACCTTTAGCGGGTGATTACGAGCAGTACTTC.

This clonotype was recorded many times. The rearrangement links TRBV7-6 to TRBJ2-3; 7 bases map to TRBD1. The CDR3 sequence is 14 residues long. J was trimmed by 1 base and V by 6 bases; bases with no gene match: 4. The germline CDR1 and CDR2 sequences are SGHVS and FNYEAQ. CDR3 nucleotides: TGTGCCAGCAGAAGGGGGCCGGGCACAGATACGCAGTATTTT. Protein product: CASRRGPGTDTQYF.

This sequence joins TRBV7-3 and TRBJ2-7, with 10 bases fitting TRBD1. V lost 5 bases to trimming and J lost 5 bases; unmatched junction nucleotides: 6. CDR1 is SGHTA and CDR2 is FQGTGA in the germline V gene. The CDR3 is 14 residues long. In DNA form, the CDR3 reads TGTGCCAGCAGCCCCCGACAGGGGGCCCACGAGCAGTACTTC. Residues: CASSPRQGAHEQYF.

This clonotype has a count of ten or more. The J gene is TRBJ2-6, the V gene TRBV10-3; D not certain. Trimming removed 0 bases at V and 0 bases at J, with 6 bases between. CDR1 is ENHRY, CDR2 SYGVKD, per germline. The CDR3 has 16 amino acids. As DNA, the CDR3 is TGTGCCATCAGTGAGTCAAACGCCTCTGGGGCCAACGTCCTGACTTTC. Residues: CAISESNASGANVLTF.

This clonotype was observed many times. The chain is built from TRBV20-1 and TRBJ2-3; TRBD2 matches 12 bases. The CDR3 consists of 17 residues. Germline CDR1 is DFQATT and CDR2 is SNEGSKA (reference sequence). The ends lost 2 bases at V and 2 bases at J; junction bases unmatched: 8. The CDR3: CSARPPGLAGITDTQYF. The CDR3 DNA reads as TGCAGTGCTAGACCCCCTGGACTAGCGGGGATCACAGATACGCAGTATTTT.

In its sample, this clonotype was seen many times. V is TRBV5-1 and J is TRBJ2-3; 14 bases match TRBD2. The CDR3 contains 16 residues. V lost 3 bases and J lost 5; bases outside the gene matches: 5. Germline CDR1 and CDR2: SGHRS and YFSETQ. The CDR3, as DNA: TGCGCCAGCAGCTCGGGACTAGCGGGAGTTGGAGATACGCAGTATTTT. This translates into CASSSGLAGVGDTQYF.

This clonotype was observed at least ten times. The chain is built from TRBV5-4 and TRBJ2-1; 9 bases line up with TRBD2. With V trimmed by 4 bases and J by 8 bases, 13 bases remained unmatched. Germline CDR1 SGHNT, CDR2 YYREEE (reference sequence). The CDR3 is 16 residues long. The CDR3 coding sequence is TGTGCCAGCAGCCCTGACACCCCGGGCGGGGGGGATGAGCAGTTCTTC. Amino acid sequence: CASSPDTPGGGDEQFF. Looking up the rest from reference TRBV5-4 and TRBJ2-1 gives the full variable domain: ETGVTQSPTHLIKTRGQQVTLRCSSQSGHNTVSWYQQALGQGPQFIFQYYREEENGRGNFPPRFSGLQFPNYSSELNVNALELDDSALYLCASSPDTPGGGDEQFFGPGTRLTVL.

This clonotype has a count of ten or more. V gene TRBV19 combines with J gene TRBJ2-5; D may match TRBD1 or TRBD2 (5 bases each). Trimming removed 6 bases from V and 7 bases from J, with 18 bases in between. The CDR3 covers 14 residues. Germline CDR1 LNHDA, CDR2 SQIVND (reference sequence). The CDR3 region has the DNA TGTGCCAGTAGGAGGGACGGCTACACTGGGACCCAGTACTTC. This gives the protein CASRRDGYTGTQYF.

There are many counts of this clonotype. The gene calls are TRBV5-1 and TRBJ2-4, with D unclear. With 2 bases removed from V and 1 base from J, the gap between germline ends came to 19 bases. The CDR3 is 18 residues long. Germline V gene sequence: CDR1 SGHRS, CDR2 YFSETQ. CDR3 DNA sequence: TGCGCCAGCAGCTTCGGTCTTGGCAGTATGTCGGCCAAAAACATTCAGTACTTC. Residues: CASSFGLGSMSAKNIQYF. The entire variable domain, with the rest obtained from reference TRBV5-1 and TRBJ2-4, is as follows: KAGVTQTPRYLIKTRGQQVTLSCSPISGHRSVSWYQQTPGQGLQFLFEYFSETQRNKGNFPGRFSGRQFSNSRSEMNVSTLELGDSALYLCASSFGLGSMSAKNIQYFGAGTRLSVL.

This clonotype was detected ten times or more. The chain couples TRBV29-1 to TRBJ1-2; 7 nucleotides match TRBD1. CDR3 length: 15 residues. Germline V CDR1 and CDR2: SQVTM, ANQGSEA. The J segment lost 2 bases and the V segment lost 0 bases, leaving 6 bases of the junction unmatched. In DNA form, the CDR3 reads TGCAGCGTTGAAGAGTCGGGACAGCCGAACTATGGCTACACCTTC. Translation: CSVEESGQPNYGYTF.

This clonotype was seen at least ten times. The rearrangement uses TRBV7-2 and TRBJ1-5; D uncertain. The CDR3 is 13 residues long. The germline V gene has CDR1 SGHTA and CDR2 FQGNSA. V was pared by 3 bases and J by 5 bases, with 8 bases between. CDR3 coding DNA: TGTGCCAGCAGCTTTAAGGGAGATCAGCCCCAGCATTTT. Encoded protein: CASSFKGDQPQHF.

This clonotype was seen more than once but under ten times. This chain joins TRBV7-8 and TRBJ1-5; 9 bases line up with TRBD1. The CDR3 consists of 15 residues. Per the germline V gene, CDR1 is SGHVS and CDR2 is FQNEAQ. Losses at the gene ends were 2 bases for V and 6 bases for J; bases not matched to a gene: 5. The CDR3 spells CASSLMTGGFQPQHF. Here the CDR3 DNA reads TGTGCCAGCAGCTTAATGACAGGGGGTTTTCAGCCCCAGCATTTT.

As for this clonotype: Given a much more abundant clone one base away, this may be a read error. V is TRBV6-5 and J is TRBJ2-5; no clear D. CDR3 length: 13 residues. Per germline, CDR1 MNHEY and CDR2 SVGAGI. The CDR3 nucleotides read TGTGACAGCACAGATTTCTCCCAAGAGACCCAGTACTTC. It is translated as CDSTDFSQETQYF.

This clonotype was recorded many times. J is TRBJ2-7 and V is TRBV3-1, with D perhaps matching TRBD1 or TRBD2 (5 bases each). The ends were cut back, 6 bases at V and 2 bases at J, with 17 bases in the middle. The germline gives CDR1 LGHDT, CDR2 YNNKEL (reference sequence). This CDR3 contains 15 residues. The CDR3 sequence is CASSSRRDGPYEQYF. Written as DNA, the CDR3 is TGTGCCAGCAGTTCAAGACGGGACGGGCCCTACGAGCAGTACTTC.

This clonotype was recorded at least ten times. This CDR3 reads CASSYSMSLDGKLFF. The CDR3 DNA is TGTGCCAGCAGTTACTCGATGAGTTTGGACGGAAAACTGTTTTTT. V is TRBV6-6 and J is TRBJ1-4; no definite D call. The CDR3 contains 15 residues. The V gene lost 0 bases and the J gene lost 10 bases, with 15 bases spanning the gap. Germline values: CDR1 MNHNY, CDR2 SVGAGI (reference sequence).

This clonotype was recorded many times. CDR3 protein: CASGQGQETQYF. The CDR3 nucleotides read TGTGCCAGCGGACAGGGTCAAGAGACCCAGTACTTC. V is TRBV7-2 and J is TRBJ2-5; 8 bases fit TRBD1. Trimming removed 8 bases from V and 2 bases from J; junction bases left unmatched: 1. The CDR3 loop spans 12 amino acids. In germline, CDR1 is SGHTA, CDR2 FQGNSA.

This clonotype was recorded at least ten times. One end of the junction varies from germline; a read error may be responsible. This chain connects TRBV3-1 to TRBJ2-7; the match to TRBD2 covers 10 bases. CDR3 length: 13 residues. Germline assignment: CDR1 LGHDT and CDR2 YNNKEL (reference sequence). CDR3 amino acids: CASSLTLAGDYHF. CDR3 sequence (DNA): TGTGCCAGCAGCCTTACCCTAGCGGGAGATTACCACTTC.

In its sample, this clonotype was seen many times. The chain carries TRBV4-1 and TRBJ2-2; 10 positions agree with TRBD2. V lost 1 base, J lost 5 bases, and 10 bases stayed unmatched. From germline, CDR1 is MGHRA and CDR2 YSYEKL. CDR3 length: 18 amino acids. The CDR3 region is CASSQGGLAGVGTGELFF. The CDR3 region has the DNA TGCGCCAGCAGCCAAGGTGGGCTAGCGGGAGTAGGGACCGGGGAGCTGTTTTTT.

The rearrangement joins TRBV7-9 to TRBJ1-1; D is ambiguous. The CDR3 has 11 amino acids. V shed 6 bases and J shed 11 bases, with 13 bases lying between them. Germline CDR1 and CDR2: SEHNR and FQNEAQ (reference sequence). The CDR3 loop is CASSLDSLAFF. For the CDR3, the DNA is TGTGCCAGCAGTTTGGACTCCCTTGCTTTCTTT.

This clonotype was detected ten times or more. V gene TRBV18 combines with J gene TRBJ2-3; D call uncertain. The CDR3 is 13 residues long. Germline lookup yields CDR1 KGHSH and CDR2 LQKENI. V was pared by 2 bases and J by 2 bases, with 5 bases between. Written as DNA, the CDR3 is TGTGCCAGCTCACCAATGGTCACAGATACGCAGTATTTT. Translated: CASSPMVTDTQYF.

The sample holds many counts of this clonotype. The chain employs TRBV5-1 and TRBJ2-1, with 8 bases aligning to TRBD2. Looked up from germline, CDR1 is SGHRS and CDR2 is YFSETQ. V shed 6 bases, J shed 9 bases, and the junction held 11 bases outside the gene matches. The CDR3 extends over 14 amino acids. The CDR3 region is CASTPTGGPGEQFF. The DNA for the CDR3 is TGCGCCAGCACCCCCACGGGAGGGCCTGGTGAGCAGTTCTTC.

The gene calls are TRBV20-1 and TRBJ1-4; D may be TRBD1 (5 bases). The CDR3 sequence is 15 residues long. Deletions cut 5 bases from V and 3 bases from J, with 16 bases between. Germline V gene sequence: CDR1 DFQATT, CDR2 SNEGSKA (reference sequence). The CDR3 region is CSASIPGLANEKLFF. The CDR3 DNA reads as TGCAGTGCTTCTATTCCGGGACTGGCTAATGAAAAACTGTTTTTT.

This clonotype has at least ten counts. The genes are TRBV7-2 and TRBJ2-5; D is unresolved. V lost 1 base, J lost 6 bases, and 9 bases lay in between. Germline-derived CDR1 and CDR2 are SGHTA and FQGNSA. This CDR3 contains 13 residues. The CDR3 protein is CASSLGVKKTQYF. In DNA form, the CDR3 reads TGTGCCAGCAGCTTAGGCGTGAAAAAGACCCAGTACTTC.

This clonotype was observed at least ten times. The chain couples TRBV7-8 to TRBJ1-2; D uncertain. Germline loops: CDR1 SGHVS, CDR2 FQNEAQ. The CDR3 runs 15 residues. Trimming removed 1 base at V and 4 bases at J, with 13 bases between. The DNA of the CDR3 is TGTGCCAGCAGCTTAGGGTCGGCCCGGGGCTATGGCTACACCTTC. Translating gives CASSLGSARGYGYTF.

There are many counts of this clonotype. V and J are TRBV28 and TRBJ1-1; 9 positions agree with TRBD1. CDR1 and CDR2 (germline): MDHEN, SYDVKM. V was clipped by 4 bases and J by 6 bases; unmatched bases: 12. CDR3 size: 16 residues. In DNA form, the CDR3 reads TGTGCCAGCAGTTCCCCGACAGGGGGGAGTTCTGCTGAAGCTTTCTTT. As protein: CASSSPTGGSSAEAFF.